The 15 T cell receptor beta chains below all came from one sample that was sequenced in a study of CD8 T cells in ankylosing spondylitis. TCRdb processed the 5' RACE reads anew with MiXCR; each CDR3 protein has one entry. The data show hundreds of thousands of distinct CDR3 sequences, with around 20% seen just once and about 4% held by the top ten. Material for sequencing was blood, either unsorted or a sorted T cell fraction (not recorded which). The receptors were gathered from a female donor with ankylosing spondylitis or in good health (not recorded which).

This sequence joins TRBV6-5 and TRBJ1-2, with unresolved D. The CDR3 loop spans 14 amino acids. Germline CDR1 reads MNHEY; CDR2 reads SVGAGI. The V and J ends lost 2 bases and 9 bases respectively, with 16 bases between them. The CDR3 reads CASSYRDVWYSYTF. CDR3 in DNA: TGTGCCAGCAGTTACAGGGATGTCTGGTATAGCTACACCTTC.

This clonotype turned up a few times. The chain uses TRBV20-1 and TRBJ2-7; D is undetermined. Trimming removed 1 base at V and 7 bases at J, with 17 bases between. Per the germline V gene, CDR1 is DFQATT and CDR2 is SNEGSKA (reference sequence). The CDR3 loop spans 14 amino acids. CDR3 nucleotide sequence: TGCAGTGCTAGAGGTAGTTCTTCTCTGCCAGAGCAGTACTTC. This codes for CSARGSSSLPEQYF.

The sample holds a few counts of this clonotype. The chain couples TRBV5-1 to TRBJ2-5; D remains unclear. Germline CDR1 SGHRS, CDR2 YFSETQ. Trimming removed 9 bases from V and 4 bases from J, with 13 bases in between. CDR3 length: 12 amino acids. CDR3 sequence (DNA): TGCGCCACCCGGTCCGCCGGAGAGACCCAGTACTTC. This encodes CATRSAGETQYF. Combining the CDR3 with reference TRBV5-1 and TRBJ2-5 gives the whole variable domain KAGVTQTPRYLIKTRGQQVTLSCSPISGHRSVSWYQQTPGQGLQFLFEYFSETQRNKGNFPGRFSGRQFSNSRSEMNVSTLELGDSALYLCATRSAGETQYFGPGTRLLVL.

This clonotype was seen a few times. The chain has TRBV6-5 and TRBJ2-7, with 9 nucleotides matching TRBD1. The CDR3 loop spans 15 amino acids. Germline V gene lookup returns CDR1 MNHEY and CDR2 SVGAGI. Trimming took 3 bases from V and 4 from J; bases not matched to a gene: 7. CDR3 nucleotides: TGTGCCAGCAGTTATCAGACAGGGGGTCGGTACGAGCAGTACTTC. Translation: CASSYQTGGRYEQYF.

This clonotype was seen more than once but under ten times. V usage is TRBV10-3 and J usage is TRBJ2-7, with D perhaps matching TRBD2 (5 bases). The ends were cut back, 7 bases at V and 2 bases at J, with 15 bases in the middle. The CDR3 runs 14 residues. The germline V gene encodes CDR1 ENHRY and CDR2 SYGVKD. CDR3: CAINPTMNPYEQYF. The CDR3 bases are TGTGCCATCAATCCGACTATGAACCCCTACGAGCAGTACTTC.

This clonotype turned up a few times. The gene calls are TRBV7-9 and TRBJ2-1, with D uncertain. V lost 5 bases to trimming and J lost 10 bases, with 9 bases between them. This CDR3 has 11 residues. Germline lookup yields CDR1 SEHNR and CDR2 FQNEAQ (reference sequence). The CDR3 is CASSGFREQFF. CDR3 coding DNA: TGTGCCAGCAGCGGTTTTCGGGAGCAGTTCTTC.

The chain couples TRBV29-1 to TRBJ1-1; D call uncertain. Trimming pared 5 bases from V and 4 bases from J, leaving 5 bases between. CDR1 is SQVTM, CDR2 ANQGSEA, per germline. The CDR3 is made up of 10 amino acids. CDR3 in DNA: TGCAGCGTTATGGGCACTGAAGCTTTCTTT. Translating gives CSVMGTEAFF.

This clonotype was seen a handful of times. This chain uses TRBV4-2 with TRBJ2-7; D might be TRBD2 (6 bases). The V gene lost 0 bases and the J gene lost 0 bases, with 9 bases spanning the gap. Germline V gene sequence: CDR1 LGHNA, CDR2 YNFKEQ. There are 15 residues in the CDR3. CDR3 in DNA: TGTGCCAGCAGCCAAGAGGAGGGACCCTCCTACGAGCAGTACTTC. Its protein is CASSQEEGPSYEQYF.

The chain carries TRBV6-1 and TRBJ2-2; tentative D call: TRBD1 (5 bases). V dropped 10 bases and J dropped 6 bases, with 18 bases sitting between them. The CDR3 covers 14 residues. CDR1 and CDR2 from the germline V gene are MNHNS and SASEGT. CDR3 sequence reads: CAIEQGRVAGELFF. The CDR3, as DNA: TGTGCCATCGAGCAGGGTAGGGTAGCCGGGGAGCTGTTTTTT.

This clonotype was recorded at least ten times. Here the CDR3 DNA reads TGTGCCAGCAGCGCCTTGGGACAGGGCAATTCACCCCTCCACTTT. As protein: CASSALGQGNSPLHF. The rearrangement links TRBV9 to TRBJ1-6, with 9 bases fitting TRBD1. The trim removed 3 bases at V and 7 bases at J, leaving 5 bases unmatched. This CDR3 spans 15 amino acids. Per the germline V gene, CDR1 is SGDLS and CDR2 is YYNGEE.

In this sample, this clonotype turned up many times. The rearrangement joins TRBV20-1 to TRBJ2-5; D may be TRBD1 (6 bases). Trimming shortened V by 8 bases and J by 2 bases, and 9 bases separated the two germline ends. CDR1 DFQATT and CDR2 SNEGSKA come from the germline V gene (reference sequence). The CDR3 runs to 11 residues. The CDR3 nucleotides read TGCAGTCAGGACAGTCAAGAGACCCAGTACTTC. This encodes CSQDSQETQYF.

This sequence joins TRBV11-3 and TRBJ2-1; no definite D call. The CDR3 runs 14 residues. Per germline, CDR1 SGHNT and CDR2 YENEEA. The V and J ends lost 5 bases and 7 bases respectively, with 15 bases between them. The CDR3 region has the DNA TGTGCCAGCAGCCCGTTAGCCCATGGAAATGAGCAGTTCTTC. Its protein is CASSPLAHGNEQFF.

The CDR3 region is CASSEYSRGTGYTF. In DNA form, the CDR3 reads TGTGCCAGCAGTGAATACTCTCGAGGGACTGGCTACACCTTC. The chain is built from TRBV25-1 and TRBJ1-2, with D possibly matching TRBD1 (5 bases). V dropped 0 bases and J dropped 7 bases, with 12 bases sitting between them. Germline CDR1 reads MGHDK; CDR2 reads SYGVNS. The CDR3 extends over 14 amino acids.

In DNA form, the CDR3 reads TGTGCCACCCGATTCGACCTGGAGCCCCAGCATTTT. The encoded protein is CATRFDLEPQHF. The gene calls are TRBV6-1 and TRBJ1-5; D gene uncertain. The germline gives CDR1 MNHNS, CDR2 SASEGT. V was clipped by 10 bases and J by 8 bases, with 15 bases between them. The length of the CDR3 is 12 residues.

This clonotype was seen a few times. The chain couples TRBV10-3 to TRBJ2-1; D is uncertain. The germline CDR1 and CDR2 sequences are ENHRY and SYGVKD. The CDR3 length is 14 residues. Trimming cost V 6 bases and J 5 bases, with 14 bases left between them. CDR3 DNA: TGTGCCATCAGGGGATCGGTTCTTGACAATGAGCAGTTCTTC. Translation: CAIRGSVLDNEQFF.